This entry describes one T cell receptor beta chain. This sample was taken from a study of blood T cell repertoires in COVID-19. Looking at the study overall: Sites in the United States, Italy and Spain provided acute and convalescent COVID-19 samples. From T cells, B-cell-depleted T cells, or PBMCs came the material, which was cDNA or gDNA.

The authors' processing: Amplification with reference gene primers provided the estimates of nucleated cell counts. TCRdb's copy holds only in-frame clones and misses some; the assay was immunoSEQ multiplex PCR. V, J and clone size are taken as reported in that table, and D and trimming were inferred from the DNA itself. The sample consists of more than 100,000 clones, approximately 84% of them appearing once. This CDR3 is 16 amino acids long. Germline V lookup: CDR1 LNHDA, CDR2 SQIVND (reference sequence). V shed 9 bases, J shed 0 bases, and the junction held 7 bases outside the gene matches. The J gene is TRBJ1-6, the V gene TRBV19; 8 bases agree with TRBD1. Sequencing was carried out using peripheral blood. The receptor's source is a man aged 60 to 75 with acute or convalescent COVID-19. The CDR3 protein is CASKGQESSYNSPLHF. The CDR3 region has the DNA TGTGCCAGCAAGGGACAGGAGAGCTCCTATAATTCACCCCTCCACTTT.